This section outlines one T cell receptor (beta chain) sequence together with its context. Its antigen is not known. The data were taken from a study of T-cell memory formation after mild COVID-19. Study-wide background: Largely donor-specific TCR clusters were found. Study results and limitations: Pre-infection memory contained some responding clones, which suggested that cross-reactive memory had joined. For second-wave clones that peaked at day 37, SARS-CoV-2 specificity went unverified.

The trim removed 7 bases at V and 3 bases at J, leaving 3 bases unmatched. CDR3 length: 13 amino acids. Libraries for TCRalpha and TCRbeta carried sample barcodes and unique molecular identifiers via 5'RACE. TCRdb redid the calling of the 5' RACE reads with MiXCR, one entry per CDR3 protein. The repertoire holds roughly 620,000 distinct CDR3 sequences, approximately 18% seen once, with about 12% in the top ten. Source material: PBMCs or a T cell subset sorted from them (not recorded which). This clonotype was obtained from an adult woman who had mild COVID-19 (a few samples of this study predate the infection). Cell type and time point are not known. The chain is built from TRBV12-3 or TRBV12-4 and TRBJ2-3; TRBD1 matches 8 bases. The CDR3 reads CASTQGATDTQYF. In nucleotides, the CDR3 is TGTGCCAGCACCCAGGGGGCTACAGATACGCAGTATTTT.